A single sample is the source of the 3 T cell receptor beta chains below, sequenced in a study of blood T cells in healthy people across ages. Primers used in a second PCR of roughly 6 to 11 cycles were a sample-barcoded 5' primer and a J-beta primer mix. TCRdb redid the calling of the 5' RACE reads with MiXCR, one entry per CDR3 protein. This repertoire shows 1,800,000 or so distinct CDR3 sequences, about 39% found once; its top ten account for roughly 23%. The sequencing sample was made of blood. Receptors were obtained from a human donor in good health.

The CDR3 bases are TGTGCCAGCAGCTCCCGAAATACAGGGGACTATGGCTACACCTTC. Amino acids: CASSSRNTGDYGYTF. This chain connects TRBV7-9 to TRBJ1-2, with TRBD1 matching 7 bases. The junction had 8 bases not matched to a gene; V was cut back by 4 bases and J by 3 bases. CDR3 length equals 15 residues. Germline assignment: CDR1 SEHNR and CDR2 FQNEAQ (reference sequence).

This clonotype showed up just a few times. The chain recombines TRBV6-5 with TRBJ2-1, with D perhaps TRBD2 (7 bases). Trimming took 1 base from V and 13 from J, leaving 11 bases between them. Germline CDR1 is MNHEY and CDR2 is SVGAGI. The CDR3 runs to 12 residues. Written as DNA, the CDR3 is TGTGCCAGCAGTTACTTAGGGGGGGGACAGTTCTTC. Translated, it gives CASSYLGGGQFF.

The V and J genes are TRBV9 and TRBJ1-2; no clear D gene. V lost 4 bases to trimming and J lost 13 bases, with 17 bases between them. The CDR3 runs 12 residues. Looked up from germline, CDR1 is SGDLS and CDR2 is YYNGEE. The CDR3 DNA follows: TGTGCCAGCAGCCCTATGGGCCCCAAAGGCACCTTC. As protein: CASSPMGPKGTF.